A few counts support the clone carrying this T cell receptor beta chain. RNA transcripts provided the source from which TCR beta CDR3 regions were amplified. Researchers ran a first-round RT-PCR on the TCR CDR3 using the HTBI primer set. One entry per CDR3 protein, called by TCRdb with MiXCR from the multiplex PCR reads. The sample includes about 740,000 distinct CDR3 sequences, about 14% of them seen just once. Diagnosis rested on symptoms, serum thyroxine and TRAb, thyroid ultrasound, and orbital computed tomography. It was 10 ml of fresh peripheral blood that supplied the PBMCs. CDR1 is MDHEN and CDR2 is SYDVKM in the germline V gene. The CDR3 totals 15 residues. Losses at the gene ends were 6 bases for V and 0 bases for J; bases not matched to a gene: 3. These data originate in a study of T cells in Graves' hyperthyroidism and ophthalmopathy. Study context: Pretreatment peripheral blood was obtained at initial diagnosis.

The sample comprised blood. The receptor's source is a woman in her late teens or twenties with Graves' hyperthyroidism. This chain links TRBV28 with TRBJ2-2, with 8 nucleotides matching TRBD1. The CDR3 region is CASRSGGPNTGELFF. The CDR3 bases are TGTGCCAGCAGGTCAGGGGGCCCGAACACCGGGGAGCTGTTTTTT.